The present entry profiles one T cell receptor (beta chain) with its context. The record originates from a study of blood T cell repertoires in COVID-19. About the study: PBMCs, B-cell-depleted T cells, or T cells provided the cDNA or gDNA that made up the material.

There are 16 residues in the CDR3. The ends were cut back, 0 bases at V and 1 base at J, with 12 bases in the middle. Germline CDR1 is LGHDT and CDR2 is YNNKEL (reference sequence). The protocol was immunoSEQ multiplex PCR, while the TCRdb copy is restricted to in-frame clones and leaves out a portion. The data hold some 70,000 clones, with approximately 92% observed a single time. This TCR was recovered from a man aged 45 to 65 with active COVID-19. The J gene is TRBJ1-2, the V gene TRBV3-1 (or the pseudogene TRBV3-2); weak D call: TRBD1 (5 bases). Sequenced sample: peripheral blood. The CDR3, as DNA: TGTGCCAGCAGCCAAGAAGCCTGGGGCGGTAACTATGGCTACACCTTC. Encoded protein: CASSQEAWGGNYGYTF.